These 24 T cell receptor beta chains were sequenced from one sample in a study of shared clonotypes between healthy human individuals. Some clones are missing from TCRdb's copy, which holds only in-frame ones; the method was immunoSEQ multiplex PCR. The sample shows some 2,000,000 clones, 90% to 97% of them seen only once. Input material: naive CD4+ T cells sorted from blood. Subset here: CD45RA+ positively selected. Source of these receptors: a young man in good health.

V usage is TRBV18 and J usage is TRBJ2-7; tentative D call: TRBD1 (5 bases). CDR1 is KGHSH, CDR2 LQKENI, per germline. CDR3 length equals 15 residues. Trimming pared 2 bases from V and 1 base from J, leaving 12 bases between. CDR3 DNA: TGTGCCAGCTCACCAGGGCGCGGACAATCCTACGAGCAGTACTTC. Amino acid sequence: CASSPGRGQSYEQYF.

The V gene is TRBV28, the J gene TRBJ2-3; no reliable D call. This CDR3 has 12 residues. V lost 6 bases and J 2 bases, leaving 6 bases between the germline ends. The germline gives CDR1 MDHEN, CDR2 SYDVKM. CDR3 coding DNA: TGTGCCAGCAGCAACCCCACAGATACGCAGTATTTT. It yields the protein CASSNPTDTQYF.

The DNA of the CDR3 is TGTGCCAGCTCACCACCAATGGGTTATGGCTACACCTTC. Its translation: CASSPPMGYGYTF. The J gene is TRBJ1-2, the V gene TRBV18; D call uncertain. V was cut by 0 bases and J by 5 bases, with 7 bases left in between. The germline V gene encodes CDR1 KGHSH and CDR2 LQKENI. The CDR3 is made up of 13 amino acids.

This clone is a singleton in its sample. The J gene is TRBJ2-7, the V gene TRBV27, with 7 nucleotides matching TRBD1. Germline V gene data show CDR1 as MNHEY and CDR2 as SMNVEV (reference sequence). This CDR3 spans 15 amino acids. V lost 5 bases, J lost 6 bases, and 13 bases stayed unmatched. The CDR3 nucleotides read TGTGCCAGCAGTGGCCACGGCAGGGGGTATCCCGAGCAGTACTTC. Residues: CASSGHGRGYPEQYF.

J is TRBJ2-3 and V is TRBV18; perhaps TRBD1 as D (5 bases). V was trimmed by 4 bases and J by 0 bases, leaving 11 bases between them. This CDR3 contains 15 residues. Germline assignment: CDR1 KGHSH and CDR2 LQKENI. The CDR3 reads CASSRGLMSTDTQYF. CDR3 DNA: TGTGCCAGCTCACGGGGCCTAATGAGCACAGATACGCAGTATTTT.

The chain joins TRBV4-1 to TRBJ1-5, with D unclear. With 2 bases removed from V and 1 base from J, the gap between germline ends came to 15 bases. CDR1 is MGHRA and CDR2 is YSYEKL in the germline V gene. This CDR3 has 17 residues. The CDR3 nucleotides read TGCGCCAGCAGCCAATCCTATGCAGGTGGAAGCAATCAGCCCCAGCATTTT. This sequence encodes CASSQSYAGGSNQPQHF.

CDR3 DNA sequence: TGTGCCAGCAGCTTTAGGACAGGGAGCCATGAAGCTTTCTTT. Translating gives CASSFRTGSHEAFF. V and J are TRBV5-5 and TRBJ1-1; 8 nucleotides align to TRBD1. Per the germline V gene, CDR1 is SGHKS and CDR2 is YYEKEE (reference sequence). The CDR3 covers 14 residues. V shed 2 bases and J 7 bases; nucleotides not matched to a gene: 7.

This clone showed up just once. This chain joins TRBV28 and TRBJ1-2; possibly TRBD1 for D (6 bases). The germline V gene encodes CDR1 MDHEN and CDR2 SYDVKM. The CDR3 contains 16 residues. V was trimmed by 2 bases and J by 4 bases, leaving 17 bases between them. CDR3 nucleotide sequence: TGTGCCAGCAGTTTAGAGCAACCGGGACATCTCTATGGCTACACCTTC. Translation: CASSLEQPGHLYGYTF.

The rearrangement links TRBV30 to TRBJ1-2; D call uncertain. The CDR3 covers 13 residues. The V end lost 2 bases, the J end lost 6 bases, and 13 bases lay between the germline ends. Germline V CDR1 and CDR2: GTSNPN, SVGIG (reference sequence). The CDR3 here is CAWSSSRRDGYTF. For the CDR3, the DNA is TGTGCCTGGAGTTCCTCAAGGAGGGATGGCTACACCTTC.

The V and J genes are TRBV30 and TRBJ1-6; D may be TRBD1 (5 bases). This CDR3 has 15 amino acids. In germline, CDR1 is GTSNPN, CDR2 SVGIG (reference sequence). Trimming shortened V by 5 bases and J by 6 bases, and 17 bases separated the two germline ends. CDR3 nucleotide sequence: TGTGCCTGGGGTCTCGGGGGGAACGGTAATTCACCCCTCCACTTT. Translation gives CAWGLGGNGNSPLHF.

V and J are TRBV5-6 and TRBJ2-7; maybe TRBD2 (5 bases). The CDR3 consists of 16 residues. Between the trimmed V and J ends, which lost 6 bases and 0 bases, there was a span of 19 bases. In germline, CDR1 is SGHDT, CDR2 YYEEEE. CDR3 in amino acids: CASTRLGLGSSYEQYF. In DNA form, the CDR3 reads TGTGCCAGCACTCGATTGGGGTTGGGGAGCTCCTACGAGCAGTACTTC. The variable domain in full, with the rest retrieved from reference TRBV5-6 and TRBJ2-7, is DAGVTQSPTHLIKTRGQQVTLRCSPKSGHDTVSWYQQALGQGPQFIFQYYEEEERQRGNFPDRFSGHQFPNYSSELNVNALLLGDSALYLCASTRLGLGSSYEQYFGPGTRLTVT.

The chain recombines TRBV5-1 with TRBJ1-6; D is unresolved. CDR1 SGHRS and CDR2 YFSETQ come from the germline V gene. V was shortened by 1 base and J by 9 bases, with 11 bases between the two germline ends. There are 14 residues in the CDR3. The CDR3 DNA reads as TGCGCCAGCAGCTTGAGTGACGGCGCTTCACCCCTCCACTTT. The encoded protein is CASSLSDGASPLHF.

The CDR3 sequence: CASSYRGYTGELFF. In DNA form, the CDR3 reads TGTGCCAGCAGTTACCGGGGCTACACCGGGGAGCTGTTTTTT. The chain joins TRBV6-5 to TRBJ2-2; the D gene could be TRBD1 or TRBD2 (5 bases each). Trimming cost V 2 bases and J 3 bases, with 7 bases left between them. CDR1 is MNHEY and CDR2 is SVGAGI in the germline V gene. This CDR3 has 14 amino acids.

This chain connects TRBV9 to TRBJ2-7; either TRBD1 or TRBD2 may fit D (5 bases each). Trimming took off 4 bases at V and 2 bases at J, with 13 bases between the two ends. CDR3 length: 14 residues. In germline, CDR1 is SGDLS, CDR2 YYNGEE. The CDR3 bases are TGTGCCAGCAGCACCCGGGACGGGACCTACGAGCAGTACTTC. Translation: CASSTRDGTYEQYF.

This clone was seen a single time. The chain recombines TRBV19 with TRBJ2-4, with D perhaps matching TRBD1 (5 bases). CDR3 length: 16 amino acids. Germline CDR1 LNHDA, CDR2 SQIVND (reference sequence). The V end was cut by 1 base, the J end by 5 bases, with 15 bases between. The CDR3 DNA follows: TGTGCCAGTAGTATAGGTGGGGCCAGGTATCAAAACATTCAGTACTTC. Protein: CASSIGGARYQNIQYF.

The genes are TRBV19 and TRBJ2-7; possible D gene TRBD2, 6 bases. V lost 5 bases to trimming and J lost 0 bases, with 14 bases between them. Germline lookup yields CDR1 LNHDA and CDR2 SQIVND (reference sequence). CDR3 length equals 15 residues. The DNA of the CDR3 is TGTGCCAGTAGTCTATCGCAGACTAGCTCCTACGAGCAGTACTTC. This translates into CASSLSQTSSYEQYF. Complete variable domain (other parts from reference TRBV19 and TRBJ2-7): DGGITQSPKYLFRKEGQNVTLSCEQNLNHDAMYWYRQDPGQGLRLIYYSQIVNDFQKGDIAEGYSVSREKKESFPLTVTSAQKNPTAFYLCASSLSQTSSYEQYFGPGTRLTVT.

The chain uses TRBV15 and TRBJ1-5, with D unclear. V gave up 0 bases and J gave up 6 bases, with 6 bases separating them. Germline V CDR1 and CDR2: LNHNV, YYDKDF (reference sequence). The CDR3 covers 13 residues. CDR3 bases: TGTGCCACCAGCAGAGATCGGGTTCAGCCCCAGCATTTT. Encoded protein: CATSRDRVQPQHF.

This rearrangement joins TRBV6-1 to TRBJ1-5, with D tentatively TRBD1 (6 bases). With 6 bases removed from V and 2 bases from J, the gap between germline ends came to 11 bases. Germline lookup yields CDR1 MNHNS and CDR2 SASEGT. CDR3 length: 14 residues. The CDR3 sequence: CASREQGRNQPQHF. Written as DNA, the CDR3 is TGTGCCAGCAGGGAACAGGGACGCAATCAGCCCCAGCATTTT.

The chain employs TRBV6-1 and TRBJ2-2; 10 nucleotides align to TRBD2. CDR1 and CDR2 from the germline V gene are MNHNS and SASEGT. V lost 2 bases and J lost 6; bases outside the gene matches: 6. This CDR3 has 16 amino acids. The CDR3: CASSEIWTSGSGELFF. The CDR3, as DNA: TGTGCCAGCAGTGAAATTTGGACTAGCGGTTCCGGGGAGCTGTTTTTT.

The rearrangement uses TRBV4-1 and TRBJ2-1; 8 nucleotides agree with TRBD2. Germline values: CDR1 MGHRA, CDR2 YSYEKL. After removal of 5 bases from V and 2 bases from J, the junction contained 14 bases not matched to a gene. The CDR3 loop spans 18 amino acids. As DNA, the CDR3 is TGCGCCAGCAGCAAACAGGAATCAGCGGGAGTCCCCTACAATGAGCAGTTCTTC. Translation gives CASSKQESAGVPYNEQFF.

This chain joins TRBV7-8 and TRBJ1-3; D is unclear. Germline-derived CDR1 and CDR2 are SGHVS and FQNEAQ. V was shortened by 1 base and J by 1 base, with 5 bases between the two germline ends. The CDR3 has 14 amino acids. In nucleotides, the CDR3 is TGTGCCAGCAGCTTAGAACAGTCTGGAAACACCATATATTTT. This translates into CASSLEQSGNTIYF.

This chain uses TRBV5-1 with TRBJ2-1; TRBD1 is a possible D gene (5 bases). The V gene's germline CDR1 is SGHRS and CDR2 YFSETQ. V dropped 4 bases and J dropped 5 bases, with 13 bases sitting between them. The CDR3 covers 14 residues. CDR3 region: CASSAETANNEQFF. Written as DNA, the CDR3 is TGCGCCAGCAGCGCAGAGACAGCAAACAATGAGCAGTTCTTC.

The J gene is TRBJ2-7, the V gene TRBV9; D gene ambiguous. The V end lost 0 bases, the J end lost 5 bases, and 21 bases lay between the germline ends. Germline lookup yields CDR1 SGDLS and CDR2 YYNGEE. The CDR3 contains 17 residues. The CDR3 DNA is TGTGCCAGCAGCGTAGCTCCAACCGACTTGGTTTTAGACGAGCAGTACTTC. Translated, it gives CASSVAPTDLVLDEQYF.

The CDR3 bases are TGCGCCAGCAGCCAAGGACAGGGGTTTAGTATCGGGGAGCTGTTTTTT. Translation gives CASSQGQGFSIGELFF. This chain uses TRBV5-1 with TRBJ2-2, with 9 bases lining up with TRBD1. CDR3 length: 16 amino acids. Germline loops: CDR1 SGHRS, CDR2 YFSETQ. The V and J ends lost 4 bases and 7 bases, in that order; junction bases with no gene match: 11.